This T cell receptor (beta chain) stems from a study of T cell responses to AZD1222 COVID-19 vaccine. Study-level findings and limits: Unmutated variant regions reportedly attract nearly half of all spike-specific TCRs. Repertoires were collected only later (after the peak T cell response had occurred).

Regarding this clone: Its specificity is not known.

Sequenced by immunoSEQ multiplex PCR; TCRdb stores in-frame clones only, minus some. The sample holds under 90,000 clones, roughly four fifths seen once. Source: peripheral blood, taken 28 days after the second AZD1222 dose. This receptor was taken from an adult who received the AZD1222 COVID-19 vaccine.

CDR3 loop: CASSENTEAFF. CDR3 nucleotide sequence: TGTGCCAGCAGTGAAAACACTGAAGCTTTCTTT. The chain joins TRBV25-1 to TRBJ1-1, with D uncertain. V gave up 2 bases and J gave up 2 bases, with 0 bases separating them. Germline CDR1 is MGHDK and CDR2 is SYGVNS. This CDR3 has 11 residues.